Listed below are T cell receptor beta chains from one sample, sequenced in a study of T cell responses to AZD1222 COVID-19 vaccine. Libraries were prepared by immunoSEQ multiplex PCR; TCRdb keeps only in-frame clonotypes and omits some of them. This table holds 120,000 to 150,000 clones, approximately 90% found once. The input for sequencing was peripheral blood, taken on day 0 of AZD1222 vaccination. Source of these receptors: an adult in good health. The CDR3 runs from the conserved cysteine through the conserved F or W. The order of the fields is CDR3 length, D gene, J gene, clone size, V gene, CDR3 protein, CDR3 DNA. D genes are given only for firm matches. Size values are once, few and many counts, or a class for expanded clones, and some rows have none.

>17|.|TRBJ1-4|few|TRBV5-1
CASSLGFTADFNEKLFF
TGCGCCAGCAGCTTGGGGTTTACGGCGGACTTTAATGAAAAACTGTTTTTT
>16|.|TRBJ2-1|.|TRBV15
CATSRDRGALYNEQFF
TGTGCCACCAGCAGAGATAGGGGGGCGCTATACAATGAGCAGTTCTTC
>16|.|TRBJ2-3|.|TRBV4-1
CASSQGLQGLRDTQYF
TGCGCCAGCAGCCAGGGACTACAGGGGTTGAGAGATACGCAGTATTTT
>14|.|TRBJ1-4|.|TRBV19
CASNEGATNEKLFF
TGTGCCAGTAATGAGGGGGCAACTAATGAAAAACTGTTTTTT
>12|TRBD1|TRBJ1-1|.|TRBV2
CASSQTGATAFF
TGTGCCAGCAGCCAGACAGGGGCGACGGCTTTCTTT
>14|TRBD1|TRBJ1-4|.|TRBV30
CAWSPQGGREKLFF
TGTGCCTGGAGCCCACAGGGGGGCAGGGAAAAACTGTTTTTT
>15|.|TRBJ2-7|few|TRBV7-2
CASSLAADTSYEQYF
TGTGCCAGCAGCCTGGCAGCGGACACCTCCTACGAGCAGTACTTC
>14|.|TRBJ1-1|.|TRBV4-2
CASSQKEGQGEAFF
TGTGCCAGCAGCCAAAAGGAGGGTCAAGGTGAAGCTTTCTTT
>14|.|TRBJ1-4|.|TRBV5-5
CASSTYTGNEKLFF
TGTGCCAGCTCCACGTATACAGGGAATGAAAAACTGTTTTTT
>14|.|TRBJ2-2|.|TRBV27
CASSTSPNTGELFF
TGTGCCAGCAGTACTAGCCCGAACACCGGGGAGCTGTTTTTT